A selection of T cell receptor beta chains follows, all from one sample in a study of cytomegalovirus exposure and HLA in healthy donors. The method was immunoSEQ multiplex PCR; TCRdb's version includes in-frame clones alone and lacks a portion of them. There are about 150,000 clones in the sample; 82% occur only once, and under 8% lies in the top ten. Sequenced material: PBMCs. The receptors were gathered from a woman aged 50 to 60 in good health and CMV-seropositive. CDR3s include the opening cysteine and the closing phenylalanine or tryptophan. Each record gives: J gene, clone size, D gene, V gene, CDR3 protein, CDR3 DNA. A D gene is named only where the DNA matches it firmly. Part of the rows lack a size; the others show once, few, many or a class for expanded clones.

j_gene: TRBJ2-3; abundance: once; d_gene: TRBD2; v_gene: TRBV7-9; CDR3aa: CSSSPLLAGGTDTQYF; CDR3nt: TGTTCCAGCAGCCCTCTCCTAGCGGGGGGCACAGATACGCAGTATTTT
j_gene: TRBJ2-4; abundance: -; d_gene: -; v_gene: TRBV9; CDR3aa: CASSPREAKNIQYF; CDR3nt: TGTGCCAGCAGCCCCAGGGAAGCCAAAAACATTCAGTACTTC
j_gene: TRBJ2-2; abundance: -; d_gene: -; v_gene: TRBV5-1; CDR3aa: CASSLFGGGGTGELFF; CDR3nt: TGCGCCAGCAGCTTGTTTGGAGGGGGCGGCACCGGGGAGCTGTTTTTT
j_gene: TRBJ1-1; abundance: -; d_gene: -; v_gene: TRBV14; CDR3aa: CASSRQVENTEAFF; CDR3nt: TGTGCCAGCAGCCGACAGGTGGAGAACACTGAAGCTTTCTTT
j_gene: TRBJ2-2; abundance: -; d_gene: TRBD2; v_gene: TRBV19; CDR3aa: CASKGVAGGLNTGELFF; CDR3nt: TGTGCCAGTAAGGGGGTAGCGGGGGGATTGAACACCGGGGAGCTGTTTTTT
j_gene: TRBJ2-7; abundance: -; d_gene: TRBD1; v_gene: TRBV7-2; CDR3aa: CASSRDRGSHEQYF; CDR3nt: TGTGCCAGCAGCCGGGACAGGGGGTCCCACGAGCAGTACTTC
j_gene: TRBJ1-2; abundance: -; d_gene: -; v_gene: TRBV7-9; CDR3aa: CASSSLIPNQYGYTF; CDR3nt: TGTGCCAGCAGCTCCCTTATCCCCAATCAGTATGGCTACACCTTC
j_gene: TRBJ2-7; abundance: few; d_gene: -; v_gene: TRBV2; CDR3aa: CASSGTQGYEQYF; CDR3nt: TGTGCCAGCAGTGGAACCCAGGGATACGAGCAGTACTTC
j_gene: TRBJ1-6; abundance: -; d_gene: -; v_gene: TRBV28; CDR3aa: CASSFSEVGSPLHF; CDR3nt: TGTGCCAGCAGTTTTAGTGAGGTTGGTTCACCCCTCCACTTT
j_gene: TRBJ1-1; abundance: -; d_gene: -; v_gene: TRBV5-4; CDR3aa: CASSGRVGTEAFF; CDR3nt: TGTGCCAGCAGCGGCCGGGTGGGCACTGAAGCTTTCTTT
j_gene: TRBJ2-7; abundance: -; d_gene: -; v_gene: TRBV29-1; CDR3aa: CSVDDTYEQYF; CDR3nt: TGCAGCGTTGATGACACCTACGAGCAGTACTTC
j_gene: TRBJ2-3; abundance: -; d_gene: -; v_gene: TRBV13; CDR3aa: CASSLKGRTDTQYF; CDR3nt: TGTGCCAGCAGCTTAAAGGGGCGGACAGATACGCAGTATTTT
j_gene: TRBJ1-1; abundance: -; d_gene: -; v_gene: TRBV5-6; CDR3aa: CASSPWTFRVVTEAFF; CDR3nt: TGTGCCAGCAGCCCCTGGACATTTAGGGTGGTTACTGAAGCTTTCTTT
j_gene: TRBJ2-1; abundance: -; d_gene: TRBD2; v_gene: TRBV7-2; CDR3aa: CASSLGSSGVWDEQFF; CDR3nt: TGTGCCAGCAGCTTGGGCTCTAGCGGGGTGTGGGATGAGCAGTTCTTC
j_gene: TRBJ2-3; abundance: -; d_gene: TRBD1; v_gene: TRBV19; CDR3aa: CASSIPGQGGDTQYF; CDR3nt: TGTGCCAGTAGTATTCCGGGACAGGGAGGAGATACGCAGTATTTT
j_gene: TRBJ1-2; abundance: -; d_gene: -; v_gene: TRBV19; CDR3aa: CASSQDSRGYTF; CDR3nt: TGTGCCAGTAGCCAAGATTCGAGGGGCTACACCTTC
j_gene: TRBJ1-1; abundance: once; d_gene: -; v_gene: TRBV5-1; CDR3aa: CASSQRRSGPNTEAFF; CDR3nt: TGCGCCAGCAGCCAGAGGCGAAGCGGCCCGAACACTGAAGCTTTCTTT
j_gene: TRBJ2-2; abundance: -; d_gene: TRBD1; v_gene: TRBV27; CDR3aa: CASRSFGTGAGELFF; CDR3nt: TGTGCCAGCAGAAGTTTTGGGACAGGGGCCGGGGAGCTGTTTTTT
j_gene: TRBJ2-5; abundance: -; d_gene: -; v_gene: TRBV7-9; CDR3aa: CASSTGGPLRKTQYF; CDR3nt: TGTGCCAGCAGCACGGGGGGCCCCCTCCGGAAGACCCAGTACTTC
j_gene: TRBJ1-2; abundance: -; d_gene: -; v_gene: TRBV4-1; CDR3aa: CASSPNSGGYGYTF; CDR3nt: TGCGCCAGCAGCCCTAACTCGGGAGGATATGGCTACACCTTC
j_gene: TRBJ1-3; abundance: -; d_gene: -; v_gene: TRBV4-3; CDR3aa: CASSQVGRQYSGNTIYF; CDR3nt: TGCGCCAGCAGCCAAGTGGGGAGGCAGTACTCTGGAAACACCATATATTTT
j_gene: TRBJ1-4; abundance: -; d_gene: -; v_gene: TRBV4-3; CDR3aa: CASSQGTRDTNEKLFF; CDR3nt: TGCGCCAGCAGCCAAGGGACCAGGGACACCAATGAAAAACTGTTTTTT
j_gene: TRBJ1-6; abundance: -; d_gene: -; v_gene: TRBV25-1; CDR3aa: CASSALEGRSPLHF; CDR3nt: TGTGCCAGCAGTGCCCTGGAGGGACGTTCACCCCTCCACTTT